This TCR beta chain was identified in a study of T cell responses to AZD1222 COVID-19 vaccine. Using immunoSEQ multiplex PCR, the repertoire was profiled, and TCRdb retains in-frame clones only, with some absent. In the table there are roughly 160,000 clones, about 91% of which are singletons. V dropped 8 bases and J dropped 5; count of bases not matched to a gene: 5. The CDR3 contains 13 residues. Germline loops: CDR1 LNHNV, CDR2 YYDKDF (reference sequence). Second-dose groups at about 4 or about 12 weeks were pooled. This clone came up a few times. Its matching antigen is unknown. Points from the study as a whole: Clonal diversity may have been underestimated in mostly white British donors. Among AZD1222 vaccinees, only five or six were seropositive at baseline.

The J gene is TRBJ1-4, the V gene TRBV15, with TRBD1 matching 7 bases. This TCR derives from an adult who received the AZD1222 COVID-19 vaccine. The sequenced sample was peripheral blood, obtained 28 days after the second AZD1222 dose. The CDR3 DNA reads as TGTGCCACCGGCCAGGGGGGAAATGAAAAACTGTTTTTT. Its protein product is CATGQGGNEKLFF.